Following are 11 T cell receptor beta chains from one sample sequenced in a study of human T cells and chemical hapten exposure. Treatment in this sample: therapeutic diphenylcyclopropenone sensitization with weekly scalp DPC. Library preparation tagged each individual cDNA molecule with a unique molecular identifier. TCRdb re-derived calls from the reads in MiXCR, one entry per CDR3 protein. The table has approximately 2,500 distinct CDR3 sequences, around three fifths seen once. Sequencing used whole blood, obtained before DPC sensitization or 2, 6, or about 24 weeks after (not recorded which). All receptors come from an adult with alopecia areata. Some clones in this sample may be carry-over from other donors' samples. This table probably holds off-target reads from a library built for another chain.

This clonotype was detected once. The chain links TRBV30 to TRBJ2-3, with a tentative D call TRBD2 (5 bases). V was clipped by 3 bases and J by 0 bases, with 7 bases between them. The germline CDR1 and CDR2 sequences are GTSNPN and SVGIG (reference sequence). This CDR3 is built from 13 residues. CDR3: CAWREASTDTQYF. The CDR3 coding sequence is TGTGCCTGGAGGGAGGCCAGCACAGATACGCAGTATTTT.

This rearrangement joins TRBV2 to TRBJ2-7; D ambiguous. Germline V gives CDR1 SNHLY, CDR2 FYNNEI. Deletions cut 10 bases from V and 4 bases from J, with 14 bases between. CDR3 size: 12 residues. The CDR3 loop is CATTSSTYEQYF. CDR3 DNA sequence: TGTGCCACCACCTCCTCCACTTACGAGCAGTACTTC.

The sample holds a few counts of this clonotype. This chain joins TRBV30 and TRBJ2-1; the match to TRBD2 covers 7 bases. The CDR3 is 14 amino acids. CDR1 and CDR2 (germline): GTSNPN, SVGIG (reference sequence). V lost 1 base and J lost 3; bases outside the gene matches: 3. The CDR3 loop reads CAWSEASGYNEQFF. For the CDR3, the DNA is TGTGCCTGGAGTGAGGCTAGCGGCTACAATGAGCAGTTCTTC.

This chain connects TRBV3-1 to TRBJ2-7; D unresolved. The germline gives CDR1 LGHDT, CDR2 YNNKEL (reference sequence). The CDR3 runs to 13 residues. Trimming shortened V by 4 bases and J by 3 bases, and 10 bases separated the two germline ends. The CDR3 loop reads CASSPRDRYEQYF. DNA for the CDR3: TGTGCCAGCAGCCCCCGAGACCGCTACGAGCAGTACTTC.

Written as DNA, the CDR3 is TGCAGTGGATCCTTCCCCGGGCCCCTCAGGGAGCAGTACTTC. Translating gives CSGSFPGPLREQYF. The V gene is TRBV20-1, the J gene TRBJ2-7; D gene ambiguous. Deletions cut 7 bases from V and 7 bases from J, with 23 bases between. The CDR3 is 14 amino acids. The germline V gene encodes CDR1 DFQATT and CDR2 SNEGSKA (reference sequence).

The V call is TRBV11-2, the J call TRBJ2-2; D is unresolved. The CDR3 runs to 14 residues. Trimming took off 4 bases at V and 6 bases at J, with 12 bases between the two ends. The germline V gene encodes CDR1 SGHAT and CDR2 FQNNGV. The CDR3 loop is CASSSLVFPGELFF. The CDR3 nucleotides are TGTGCCAGCAGCTCCTTAGTTTTTCCCGGGGAGCTGTTTTTT.

This chain uses TRBV29-1 with TRBJ2-3, with D uncertain. The germline CDR1 and CDR2 sequences are SQVTM and ANQGSEA. The CDR3 spans 11 residues. V lost 3 bases and J lost 1, with 2 bases in between. The CDR3 DNA reads TGCAGCGTTGACCGCACAGATACGCAGTATTTT. Translated, it gives CSVDRTDTQYF.

This clonotype was detected a few times. This rearrangement joins TRBV4-1 to TRBJ1-1; possible D gene TRBD1, 6 bases. This CDR3 contains 15 residues. Trimming removed 0 bases at V and 1 base at J, with 9 bases between. CDR1 and CDR2 (germline): MGHRA, YSYEKL. For the CDR3, the DNA is TGCGCCAGCAGCCAAGATCCAGGGGCGAACACTGAAGCTTTCTTT. As protein: CASSQDPGANTEAFF.

The chain has TRBV6-6 and TRBJ1-5; 8 bases map to TRBD1. Germline CDR1 reads MNHNY; CDR2 reads SVGAGI (reference sequence). The CDR3 is made up of 14 amino acids. The V and J ends lost 2 bases and 5 bases, in that order; junction bases with no gene match: 2. The CDR3 DNA reads as TGTGCCAGCAGTTACGTGGACAGGGATCAGCCCCAGCATTTT. It encodes CASSYVDRDQPQHF.

V and J are TRBV6-2 or TRBV6-3 and TRBJ2-7; D remains ambiguous. From germline, CDR1 is MNHEY and CDR2 SVGEGT. V lost 8 bases and J 0 bases, leaving 11 bases between the germline ends. This CDR3 spans 13 amino acids. This CDR3 is CASGKGSSYEQYF. DNA of the CDR3: TGTGCCAGCGGAAAAGGAAGCTCCTACGAGCAGTACTTC.

The V gene is TRBV18, the J gene TRBJ2-7; 7 nucleotides match TRBD2. CDR1 is KGHSH and CDR2 is LQKENI in the germline V gene. With 2 bases clipped from V and 5 bases from J, the junction kept 3 bases outside the gene matches. There are 13 residues in the CDR3. The CDR3 DNA follows: TGTGCCAGCTCACCATCGGGACTACACGAGCAGTACTTC. This sequence encodes CASSPSGLHEQYF.